The next 24 T cell receptor beta chains were all read from a single sample in a study of blood T cell repertoires in COVID-19 (TCRdb year 2020). Library construction relied on the immunoSEQ multiplex PCR assay. TCRdb limited this immuneACCESS table to in-frame rearrangements with V and J called. A share of clones is missing; checked studies link under half to unresolved V genes, and the rest is unexplained. The sample includes over 250,000 clones, with 70% to 90% observed a single time. Roughly 5.3% of the sample lies in the top ten. Sequenced: peripheral blood. These receptors all stem from a man aged 45-65 years with active or convalescent COVID-19.

The rearrangement joins TRBV5-4 to TRBJ1-1, with D unclear. Germline-derived CDR1 and CDR2 are SGHNT and YYREEE (reference sequence). V was cut by 1 base and J by 5 bases, with 9 bases left in between. The CDR3 is 13 amino acids. The CDR3 protein is CASSLTAGTEAFF. CDR3 nucleotides: TGTGCCAGCAGCTTGACCGCGGGGACTGAAGCTTTCTTT.

Here the CDR3 DNA reads TGTGCCAGCAGCACTTCCGGGACTGACACAGATACGCAGTATTTT. It yields the protein CASSTSGTDTDTQYF. The V gene is TRBV7-3, the J gene TRBJ2-3, with TRBD2 as a possible D gene (6 bases). V was shortened by 5 bases and J by 2 bases, with 14 bases between the two germline ends. The CDR3 is made up of 15 amino acids. Germline lookup yields CDR1 SGHTA and CDR2 FQGTGA.

CDR3 in amino acids: CASSQVAGNGYTF. As DNA, the CDR3 is TGTGCCAGCAGCCAAGTGGCGGGGAATGGCTACACCTTC. The J gene is TRBJ1-2, the V gene TRBV3-1 (or the pseudogene TRBV3-2); the D is unclear. This CDR3 is 13 amino acids long. The germline V gene encodes CDR1 LGHDT and CDR2 YNNKEL (reference sequence). Trimming stripped 1 base from V and 6 bases from J, with 9 bases between.

The chain employs TRBV5-1 and TRBJ2-1; 10 positions match TRBD1. Germline loops: CDR1 SGHRS, CDR2 YFSETQ. CDR3 length: 13 amino acids. Trimming at V came to 6 bases and at J to 7 bases, leaving 4 bases not matched to a gene. CDR3 in DNA: TGCGCCAGCATCAGGACAGGGGGGAATGAGCAGTTCTTC. It is translated as CASIRTGGNEQFF.

The chain has TRBV7-8 and TRBJ2-7; 8 bases line up with TRBD2. The CDR3 is made up of 15 amino acids. V gave up 1 base and J gave up 7 bases; unmatched junction bases: 9. Germline V lookup: CDR1 SGHVS, CDR2 FQNEAQ. The CDR3 sequence: CASSLEPGLVREQYF. CDR3 coding DNA: TGTGCCAGCAGCTTAGAACCGGGACTAGTTCGGGAGCAGTACTTC.

This chain joins TRBV28 and TRBJ2-7, with 7 bases matching TRBD1. The germline V gene encodes CDR1 MDHEN and CDR2 SYDVKM. The trim removed 8 bases at V and 3 bases at J, leaving 4 bases unmatched. The CDR3 sequence is 12 residues long. The CDR3, as DNA: TGTGCCAGCGAAAGGGGGCTCTACGAGCAGTACTTC. Translation gives CASERGLYEQYF.

The chain carries TRBV27 and TRBJ1-2, with TRBD1 identical over 8 bases. Per the germline V gene, CDR1 is MNHEY and CDR2 is SMNVEV (reference sequence). This CDR3 has 16 amino acids. The ends lost 4 bases at V and 8 bases at J; junction bases unmatched: 15. In DNA, the CDR3 is TGTGCCAGCAGTTCACCCGCCGGCCAGGGGGCTGAAGGCTACACCTTC. Its translation is CASSSPAGQGAEGYTF.

The chain combines TRBV30 with TRBJ2-7, with 8 bases aligning to TRBD2. V trimming: 8 bases; J trimming: 4 bases; junction bases outside the gene matches: 13. This CDR3 has 14 residues. Germline loops: CDR1 GTSNPN, CDR2 SVGIG (reference sequence). The CDR3 loop reads CAGTFVAGGYEQYF. The CDR3 bases are TGTGCCGGGACCTTCGTGGCGGGAGGATACGAGCAGTACTTC.

This clone was recorded only once. The V gene is TRBV7-2, the J gene TRBJ1-1; D perhaps matches TRBD1 (6 bases). V lost 7 bases and J 0 bases, leaving 15 bases between the germline ends. This CDR3 is 15 amino acids long. Looked up from germline, CDR1 is SGHTA and CDR2 is FQGNSA. The CDR3 sequence is CASTPQQGLNTEAFF. As DNA, the CDR3 is TGTGCCAGCACCCCGCAGCAGGGGTTGAACACTGAAGCTTTCTTT.

This clone was observed a few times. The gene calls are TRBV4-1 and TRBJ1-2, with D tentatively TRBD1 (6 bases). Trimming removed 5 bases from V and 7 bases from J, with 17 bases in between. The CDR3 runs to 14 residues. CDR1 and CDR2 (germline): MGHRA, YSYEKL. CDR3 protein: CASSSQTGLSGYTF. CDR3 sequence (DNA): TGCGCCAGCAGCTCCCAAACAGGGTTGAGTGGCTACACCTTC.

Notes on this clone: This sample includes further DNA sequences coding for the same CDR3. The rearrangement joins TRBV5-1 to TRBJ1-5; maybe TRBD1 (5 bases). This CDR3 has 15 residues. Germline assignment: CDR1 SGHRS and CDR2 YFSETQ. V was pared by 1 base and J by 1 base, with 9 bases between. As DNA, the CDR3 is TGCGCCAGCAGCTTGTCAGGGATCAGCAATCAGCCCCAGCATTTT. Translating it yields CASSLSGISNQPQHF.

DNA for the CDR3: TGTGCCAGCAGTGCGAAAGCTACGACTGAAGCTTTCTTT. Protein: CASSAKATTEAFF. The chain carries TRBV6-4 and TRBJ1-1, with unresolved D. Germline lookup yields CDR1 MRHNA and CDR2 SNTAGT. There are 13 residues in the CDR3. Trimming shortened V by 4 bases and J by 5 bases, and 11 bases separated the two germline ends.

This clone was counted once. The chain recombines TRBV7-9 with TRBJ2-3; tentative D call: TRBD1 (5 bases). Germline assignment: CDR1 SEHNR and CDR2 FQNEAQ (reference sequence). The V end lost 1 base, the J end lost 4 bases, and 9 bases lay between the germline ends. The length of the CDR3 is 14 residues. The CDR3 here is CASSLEDISDTQYF. The DNA of the CDR3 is TGTGCCAGCAGCTTAGAGGACATCTCAGATACGCAGTATTTT.

This clone has a handful of counts. The V gene is TRBV7-9, the J gene TRBJ2-7; 11 bases are shared with TRBD2. The CDR3 spans 14 residues. CDR1 and CDR2 from the germline V gene are SEHNR and FQNEAQ (reference sequence). V lost 1 base and J lost 6; bases outside the gene matches: 2. CDR3: CASSLVGTSGEQYF. DNA for the CDR3: TGTGCCAGCAGCTTAGTTGGGACTAGCGGCGAGCAGTACTTC. The full variable domain, with the rest looked up from reference TRBV7-9 and TRBJ2-7, is DTGVSQNPRHKITKRGQNVTFRCDPISEHNRLYWYRQTLGQGPEFLTYFQNEAQLEKSRLLSDRFSAERPKGSFSTLEIQRTEQGDSAMYLCASSLVGTSGEQYFGPGTRLTVT.

V and J are TRBV2 and TRBJ2-3; 9 nucleotides match TRBD2. In germline, CDR1 is SNHLY, CDR2 FYNNEI. Trimming removed 4 bases from V and 4 bases from J; junction bases left unmatched: 3. CDR3 length equals 14 residues. The CDR3 DNA is TGTGCCAGCAGTGGGACTAGCGTGGCAGATACGCAGTATTTT. Translated, it gives CASSGTSVADTQYF.

This clone was recorded only once. This chain uses TRBV5-1 with TRBJ2-1, with TRBD2 as a possible D gene (5 bases). Trimming took 4 bases from V and 8 from J, leaving 13 bases between them. Germline CDR1 SGHRS, CDR2 YFSETQ. CDR3 size: 13 residues. The CDR3 DNA sequence: TGCGCCAGCAGCCCAACCGGGAACCATGAGCAGTTCTTC. This encodes CASSPTGNHEQFF.

The gene calls are TRBV6-5 and TRBJ2-7; possibly TRBD1 for D (5 bases). Germline V lookup: CDR1 MNHEY, CDR2 SVGAGI. The V and J ends lost 6 bases and 1 base respectively, with 13 bases between them. The CDR3 is 14 residues long. This chain's CDR3 is CASRHGQLSYEQYF. The CDR3 nucleotides are TGTGCCAGCAGGCATGGACAACTTTCCTACGAGCAGTACTTC.

The rearrangement links TRBV24-1 to TRBJ1-2, with 8 bases aligning to TRBD1. Per the germline V gene, CDR1 is KGHDR and CDR2 is SFDVKD. V shed 2 bases and J 2 bases; nucleotides not matched to a gene: 6. This CDR3 region has 16 residues. The chain's CDR3 is CATSDSGRTGNYGYTF. CDR3 nucleotides: TGTGCCACCAGTGATTCGGGGAGGACAGGGAACTATGGCTACACCTTC.

This clone was seen once. J is TRBJ2-4 and V is TRBV28, with D maybe TRBD1 (6 bases). The CDR3 contains 14 residues. V lost 5 bases, J lost 1 base, and 9 bases lay in between. Germline assignment: CDR1 MDHEN and CDR2 SYDVKM. CDR3 residues: CASSNQGAKNIQYF. DNA for the CDR3: TGTGCCAGCAGTAACCAGGGGGCCAAAAACATTCAGTACTTC.

The chain links TRBV7-9 to TRBJ2-1; 7 bases are shared with TRBD2. J gave up 5 bases and V 5 bases, and 12 bases lay outside the gene matches. CDR1 is SEHNR, CDR2 FQNEAQ, per germline (reference sequence). The CDR3 runs to 16 residues. CDR3 in amino acids: CASSGPGTTHHNEQFF. The CDR3 bases are TGTGCCAGCAGCGGCCCCGGGACTACCCACCACAATGAGCAGTTCTTC.

This clone was detected a few times. The chain employs TRBV28 and TRBJ1-5, with D possibly being TRBD1 (5 bases). Between the trimmed V and J ends, which lost 5 bases and 0 bases, there was a span of 5 bases. The CDR3 loop spans 13 amino acids. CDR1 is MDHEN, CDR2 SYDVKM, per germline. CDR3 sequence reads: CASSDSSNQPQHF. As DNA, the CDR3 is TGTGCCAGCAGTGACAGTAGCAATCAGCCCCAGCATTTT.

This clone was counted once. The CDR3, as DNA: TGCGCCAGCAGCCTATCGGACAGGGGGACCGGCCCTAATGAGCAGTTCTTC. This translates into CASSLSDRGTGPNEQFF. V gene TRBV5-1 combines with J gene TRBJ2-1; 10 nucleotides line up with TRBD1. Germline assignment: CDR1 SGHRS and CDR2 YFSETQ. V trimming: 4 bases; J trimming: 7 bases; junction bases outside the gene matches: 14. The CDR3 consists of 17 residues.

This rearrangement joins TRBV4-3 to TRBJ2-5; a possible D gene is TRBD2 (6 bases). The CDR3 sequence is 15 residues long. The germline CDR1 and CDR2 sequences are LGHNA and YSLEER. With 2 bases removed from V and 4 bases from J, the gap between germline ends came to 14 bases. This CDR3 is CASSQIAARGETQYF. In nucleotides, the CDR3 is TGCGCCAGCAGCCAAATAGCGGCCCGGGGAGAGACCCAGTACTTC.

The table lists this clone with a few counts. The chain recombines TRBV30 with TRBJ1-1; D is possibly TRBD1 (5 bases). The germline CDR1 and CDR2 sequences are GTSNPN and SVGIG (reference sequence). Trimming shortened V by 2 bases and J by 2 bases, and 15 bases separated the two germline ends. There are 15 residues in the CDR3. Here the CDR3 reads CAWSRGRRANTEAFF. The DNA for the CDR3 is TGTGCCTGGAGTCGGGGCAGGAGGGCCAACACTGAAGCTTTCTTT.